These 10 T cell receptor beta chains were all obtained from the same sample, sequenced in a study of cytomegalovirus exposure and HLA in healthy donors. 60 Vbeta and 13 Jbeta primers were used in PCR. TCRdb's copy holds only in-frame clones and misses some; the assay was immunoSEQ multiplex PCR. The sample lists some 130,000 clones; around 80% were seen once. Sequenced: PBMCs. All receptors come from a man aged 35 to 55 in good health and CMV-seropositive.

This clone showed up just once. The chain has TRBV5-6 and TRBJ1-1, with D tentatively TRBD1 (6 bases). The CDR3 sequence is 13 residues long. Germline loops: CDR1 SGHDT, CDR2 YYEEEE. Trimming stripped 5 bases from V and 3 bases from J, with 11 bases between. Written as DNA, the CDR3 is TGTGCCAGCAGTTTCTCAGGGGACACTGAAGCTTTCTTT. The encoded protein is CASSFSGDTEAFF.

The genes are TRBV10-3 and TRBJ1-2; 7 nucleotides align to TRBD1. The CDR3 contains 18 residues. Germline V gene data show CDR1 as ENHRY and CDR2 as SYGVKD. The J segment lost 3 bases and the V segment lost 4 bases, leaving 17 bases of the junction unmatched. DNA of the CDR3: TGTGCCATCAGTGCATCTGGGACGGACAGGAAGGGCGACTATGGCTACACCTTC. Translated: CAISASGTDRKGDYGYTF.

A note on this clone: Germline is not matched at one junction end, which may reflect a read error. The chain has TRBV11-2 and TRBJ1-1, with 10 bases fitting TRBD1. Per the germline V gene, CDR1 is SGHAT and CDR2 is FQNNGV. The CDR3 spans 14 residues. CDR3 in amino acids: CASSLRPNRDRGEF. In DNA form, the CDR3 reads TGTGCCAGCAGCCTAAGACCGAACCGGGACAGGGGTGAATTT.

This CDR3 is CASSQSPGQNNQPQHF. CDR3 coding DNA: TGCGCCAGCAGCCAAAGCCCGGGACAAAACAATCAGCCCCAGCATTTT. J is TRBJ1-5 and V is TRBV4-1, with D possibly TRBD1 on 6 matching bases. V was trimmed by 2 bases and J by 3 bases, leaving 14 bases between them. This CDR3 contains 16 residues. Germline lookup yields CDR1 MGHRA and CDR2 YSYEKL.

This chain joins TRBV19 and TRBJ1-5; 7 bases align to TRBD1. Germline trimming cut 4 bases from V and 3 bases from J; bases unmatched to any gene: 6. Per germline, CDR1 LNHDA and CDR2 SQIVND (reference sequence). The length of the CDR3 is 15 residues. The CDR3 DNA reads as TGTGCCAGTAGTAAGCTGACAGGGATCAATCAGCCCCAGCATTTT. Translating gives CASSKLTGINQPQHF.

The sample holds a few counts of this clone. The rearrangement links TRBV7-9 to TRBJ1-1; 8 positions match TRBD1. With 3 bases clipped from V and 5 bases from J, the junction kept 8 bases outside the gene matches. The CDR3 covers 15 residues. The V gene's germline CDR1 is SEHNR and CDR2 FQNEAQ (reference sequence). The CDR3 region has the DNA TGTGCCAGCAGCTTTACGACAGGGGAGGAGACTGAAGCTTTCTTT. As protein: CASSFTTGEETEAFF.

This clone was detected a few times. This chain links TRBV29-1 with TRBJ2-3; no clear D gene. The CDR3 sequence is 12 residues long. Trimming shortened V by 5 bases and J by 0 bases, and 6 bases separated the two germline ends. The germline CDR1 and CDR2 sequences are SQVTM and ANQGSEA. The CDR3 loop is CSVLTSTDTQYF. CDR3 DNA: TGCAGCGTTCTAACTAGCACAGATACGCAGTATTTT.

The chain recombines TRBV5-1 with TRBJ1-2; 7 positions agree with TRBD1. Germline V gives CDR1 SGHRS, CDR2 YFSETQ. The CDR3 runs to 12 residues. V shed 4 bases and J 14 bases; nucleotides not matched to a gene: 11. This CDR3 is CASSPDRTGLTF. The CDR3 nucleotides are TGCGCCAGCAGCCCAGACAGGACAGGTCTTACCTTC.

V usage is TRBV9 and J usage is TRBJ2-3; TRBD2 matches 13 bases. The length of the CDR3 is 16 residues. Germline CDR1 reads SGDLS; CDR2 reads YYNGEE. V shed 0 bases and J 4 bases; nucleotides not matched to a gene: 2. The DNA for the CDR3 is TGTGCCAGCAGCGTAGGGACTAGCGGGAGTTCAGATACGCAGTATTTT. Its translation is CASSVGTSGSSDTQYF.

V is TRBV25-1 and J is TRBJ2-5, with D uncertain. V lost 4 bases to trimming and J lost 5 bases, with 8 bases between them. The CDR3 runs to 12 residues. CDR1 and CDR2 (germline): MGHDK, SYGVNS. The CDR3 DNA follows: TGTGCCAGCAGTGTGGGCCGGGAGACCCAGTACTTC. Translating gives CASSVGRETQYF. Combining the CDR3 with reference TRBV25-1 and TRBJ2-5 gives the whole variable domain EADIYQTPRYLVIGTGKKITLECSQTMGHDKMYWYQQDPGMELHLIHYSYGVNSTEKGDLSSESTVSRIRTEHFPLTLESARPSHTSQYLCASSVGRETQYFGPGTRLLVL.